Listed here are 3 T cell receptor beta chains from one sample, sequenced in a study of T-cell memory formation after mild COVID-19. TCRdb analysed the 5' RACE reads with MiXCR anew, one entry per CDR3 protein. This table has about 400,000 distinct CDR3 sequences, 20% to 25% appearing once. Material for sequencing was PBMCs or a T cell subset sorted from them (not recorded which). The receptors originated from an adult woman who had mild COVID-19 (a few samples of this study predate the infection). Cell type and time point are not known.

The genes are TRBV20-1 and TRBJ2-1, with a possible D match to TRBD2 (5 bases). The CDR3 runs 13 residues. V lost 2 bases and J 9 bases, leaving 14 bases between the germline ends. Germline lookup yields CDR1 DFQATT and CDR2 SNEGSKA (reference sequence). The CDR3 nucleotides are TGCAGTGCTAGAAGACCGCCCGGAGGTGAGCAGTTCTTC. Its translation is CSARRPPGGEQFF.

V and J are TRBV20-1 and TRBJ2-7, with 8 positions matching TRBD2. The germline gives CDR1 DFQATT, CDR2 SNEGSKA (reference sequence). The CDR3 has 14 amino acids. Losses at the gene ends were 1 base for V and 2 bases for J; bases not matched to a gene: 4. The CDR3 loop is CSARVQRGPYEQYF. Here the CDR3 DNA reads TGCAGTGCTAGAGTGCAGCGGGGGCCCTACGAGCAGTACTTC.

This clonotype is a singleton in its sample. With a much larger clone just one base away, this may be a read error. The chain employs TRBV4-1 and TRBJ1-4; possible D gene TRBD1, 5 bases. Trimming pared 1 base from V and 12 bases from J, leaving 21 bases between. CDR1 MGHRA and CDR2 YSYEKL come from the germline V gene. The CDR3 length is 16 residues. The CDR3 loop reads CASSQAPTWGLLELFF. CDR3 nucleotide sequence: TGCGCCAGCAGCCAAGCCCCCACATGGGGACTTTTGGAACTGTTTTTT.